Listed below are T cell receptor beta chains from one sample, sequenced in a study of vaccination and CD4 T cells after COVID-19. Each CDR3 protein gets one entry after TCRdb re-called the PCR reads with MiXCR. The sample contains some 14,000 distinct CDR3 sequences, about 28% of which appear only once. For these TCRs, the target antigens are not known. Sequencing was done on a sample of cultured CD4+ T cells from blood. These receptors all come from a human donor with COVID-19. Each CDR3 is given with its conserved first and last residue. Each record gives: D gene, clone size, V gene, J gene, CDR3 DNA, CDR3 protein. D genes are given only for firm matches. Some rows mark clone size as missing; the rest say once, few, many or name a class of expanded clone.

D gene: NA; clone size: few; V gene: TRBV2; J gene: TRBJ1-2; CDR3 DNA: TGTGCCAGCACCCTGGGGTGGGAGAACTATGGCTACACCTTC; CDR3 protein: CASTLGWENYGYTF
D gene: NA; clone size: NA; V gene: TRBV20-1; J gene: TRBJ2-5; CDR3 DNA: TGCAGTGCTAGAAAAGAGACCCAGTACTTC; CDR3 protein: CSARKETQYF
D gene: NA; clone size: NA; V gene: TRBV24-1; J gene: TRBJ1-1; CDR3 DNA: TGTGCCACCAGCGATTTAATGGACACTGAAGCTTTCTTT; CDR3 protein: CATSDLMDTEAFF
D gene: NA; clone size: NA; V gene: TRBV18; J gene: TRBJ1-1; CDR3 DNA: TGTGCCAGCTCACCCCTTACAGGGTCGGACACTGAAGCTTTCTTT; CDR3 protein: CASSPLTGSDTEAFF
D gene: NA; clone size: medium-sized; V gene: TRBV15; J gene: TRBJ1-2; CDR3 DNA: TGTGCCACCAGCAGAGATAACTGGGAAGTCTATGGCTACACCTTC; CDR3 protein: CATSRDNWEVYGYTF
D gene: NA; clone size: few; V gene: TRBV6-1; J gene: TRBJ2-7; CDR3 DNA: TGTGCCAGCAGTGAAGGGCGGACCTTGCCCTACGAGCAGTACTTC; CDR3 protein: CASSEGRTLPYEQYF
D gene: TRBD1; clone size: NA; V gene: TRBV5-6; J gene: TRBJ2-1; CDR3 DNA: TGTGCCAGCAGCTTAAGGGGGCAAATAGTCAATGAGCAGTTCTTC; CDR3 protein: CASSLRGQIVNEQFF
D gene: TRBD2; clone size: NA; V gene: TRBV5-8; J gene: TRBJ2-5; CDR3 DNA: TGTGCCAGCAACGGACTAGCGGGGGCACCCCAAGAGACCCAGTACTTC; CDR3 protein: CASNGLAGAPQETQYF
D gene: NA; clone size: once; V gene: TRBV10-1; J gene: TRBJ2-1; CDR3 DNA: TGCGCCAGCAGTGAGGGGGCTAACAGGTTTTCCTCCTACAATGAGCAGTTCTTC; CDR3 protein: CASSEGANRFSSYNEQFF
D gene: NA; clone size: few; V gene: TRBV28; J gene: TRBJ1-1; CDR3 DNA: TGTGCCAGCAGTTTATTCGGACAGTTGAACACTGAAGCTTTCTTT; CDR3 protein: CASSLFGQLNTEAFF
D gene: NA; clone size: NA; V gene: TRBV6-1; J gene: TRBJ1-3; CDR3 DNA: TGTGCCAGCAGTGACCTCCCGCCAGATGGGACCATATATTTT; CDR3 protein: CASSDLPPDGTIYF
D gene: TRBD1; clone size: few; V gene: TRBV12-3/TRBV12-4; J gene: TRBJ1-1; CDR3 DNA: TGTGCCAGCAGTTTTTGGCAGGGGGATACTGAAGCTTTCTTT; CDR3 protein: CASSFWQGDTEAFF
D gene: TRBD2; clone size: NA; V gene: TRBV14; J gene: TRBJ2-4; CDR3 DNA: TGTGCCAGCAGCCAAGATCCCCTAGCGGGGGCCCTAGGGGGGAAAAACATTCAGTACTTC; CDR3 protein: CASSQDPLAGALGGKNIQYF
D gene: NA; clone size: NA; V gene: TRBV5-3; J gene: TRBJ2-3; CDR3 DNA: TGTGCCAGCAGCTTGGGCCAGGTGGATACGCAGTATTTT; CDR3 protein: CASSLGQVDTQYF
D gene: NA; clone size: NA; V gene: TRBV2; J gene: TRBJ2-2; CDR3 DNA: TGTGCCAGCAATGGGGAAATGAACACCGGGGAGCTGTTTTTT; CDR3 protein: CASNGEMNTGELFF
D gene: NA; clone size: NA; V gene: TRBV29-1; J gene: TRBJ2-1; CDR3 DNA: TGCAGCGTCGCCAACCGGGAGCACTACAATGAGCAGTTCTTC; CDR3 protein: CSVANREHYNEQFF
D gene: TRBD2; clone size: NA; V gene: TRBV30; J gene: TRBJ2-4; CDR3 DNA: TGTGCCTGGGGTGGTCGGGCTAGCGGGGGAGCCAAAAACATTCAGTACTTC; CDR3 protein: CAWGGRASGGAKNIQYF
D gene: TRBD1; clone size: few; V gene: TRBV19; J gene: TRBJ1-3; CDR3 DNA: TGTGCCACTACGGGACAGAGCTCTGGAAACACCATATATTTT; CDR3 protein: CATTGQSSGNTIYF
D gene: NA; clone size: NA; V gene: TRBV2; J gene: TRBJ1-2; CDR3 DNA: TGTGCCAGCAGCGACGACAAGGCCACTGCGCTATTCTATGGCTACACCTTC; CDR3 protein: CASSDDKATALFYGYTF
D gene: NA; clone size: NA; V gene: TRBV28; J gene: TRBJ2-1; CDR3 DNA: TGTGCCAGCAGCCCTGCCTCAGGGTATTTTAGTTCTTCCTACAATGAGCAGTTCTTC; CDR3 protein: CASSPASGYFSSSYNEQFF
D gene: NA; clone size: NA; V gene: TRBV19; J gene: TRBJ2-2; CDR3 DNA: TGTGCCATCGATTCTTCTAGGGGAGCCGGGGAGCTGTTTTTT; CDR3 protein: CAIDSSRGAGELFF
D gene: TRBD1; clone size: NA; V gene: TRBV11-2; J gene: TRBJ2-3; CDR3 DNA: TGTGCCAGCAGCCCTAGGGGGCATACGCAGTATTTT; CDR3 protein: CASSPRGHTQYF
D gene: NA; clone size: medium-sized; V gene: TRBV24-1; J gene: TRBJ1-5; CDR3 DNA: TGTGCCACCAGTGGCGAAGGGCCCCAGCATTTT; CDR3 protein: CATSGEGPQHF
D gene: TRBD2; clone size: few; V gene: TRBV7-6; J gene: TRBJ2-3; CDR3 DNA: TGTGCCAGCAGCTTGGGGGGGGCAGATACGCAGTATTTT; CDR3 protein: CASSLGGADTQYF
D gene: NA; clone size: few; V gene: TRBV20-1; J gene: TRBJ2-3; CDR3 DNA: TGCAGTGCCAACAGGGGGGGGTTAGATACGCAGTATTTT; CDR3 protein: CSANRGGLDTQYF
D gene: NA; clone size: NA; V gene: TRBV6-1; J gene: TRBJ1-5; CDR3 DNA: TGTGCCAGCAGTCCCCCCCCCGCATCCTTCACGGGGGACGCGACCCAGCATTTT; CDR3 protein: CASSPPPASFTGDATQHF
D gene: NA; clone size: few; V gene: TRBV30; J gene: TRBJ1-6; CDR3 DNA: TGTGCCTGGAGAAAAGGGGTGATGATAGGATCCTATAATTCACCCCTCCACTTT; CDR3 protein: CAWRKGVMIGSYNSPLHF